A selection of T cell receptor beta chains follows, all from one sample in a study of blood T cell repertoires in COVID-19. Generated by immunoSEQ multiplex PCR, the TCRdb table keeps only in-frame clones and is missing some. The sample yields 100,000 to 150,000 clones, approximately 80% seen once. The sample comprised peripheral blood. The receptors derive from a man aged 60 to 69 with acute or convalescent COVID-19. CDR3s include the opening cysteine and the closing phenylalanine or tryptophan. The order of the fields is J gene, D gene, V gene, clone size, CDR3 DNA, CDR3 protein. The D gene is left open where the match is weak. Size is omitted from some rows. Given values are once, few, many or a class for expanded clones.

TRBJ1-1 . TRBV6-6 few TGTGCCAGCAGTCTCTCCCTGGACAGTAACACTGAAGCTTTCTTT CASSLSLDSNTEAFF
TRBJ2-7 TRBD1 TRBV25-1 . TGTGCCAGCAGTGAAACAGGGGCCAGATACGAGCAGTACTTC CASSETGARYEQYF
TRBJ2-7 TRBD2 TRBV11-2 . TGTGCCAGCAGCCCCGGGACTAGCGGGAGGATCGGCGAGCAGTACTTC CASSPGTSGRIGEQYF
TRBJ2-2 TRBD1 TRBV6-5 . TGTGCCAGCAGCGACAGGGATGGGTCGGGGGAGCTGTTTTTT CASSDRDGSGELFF
TRBJ1-1 . TRBV24-1 . TGTGCCACCAGTGATTCGCGGGGTTACGTCACTGAAGCTTTCTTT CATSDSRGYVTEAFF
TRBJ1-1 . TRBV6-1 . TGTGCCAGCAGTGAAGCGATGGCGGGGGGGTGGGCTGAAGCTTTCTTT CASSEAMAGGWAEAFF
TRBJ2-5 . TRBV3-1/TRBV3-2 once TGTGCCAGCAGCCAACGGGGAGGGACACCGCAAGAGACCCAGTACTTC CASSQRGGTPQETQYF
TRBJ1-1 TRBD1 TRBV6-5 . TGTGCCAGCAGTTCAGGGGGCGCTGGTAACACTGAAGCTTTCTTT CASSSGGAGNTEAFF
TRBJ2-4 TRBD1 TRBV28 . TGTGCCAGCAGCCGGACAGGGGATCTAGCCAAAAACATTCAGTACTTC CASSRTGDLAKNIQYF
TRBJ2-1 . TRBV28 . TGTGCCAGCAGTACCAACCCTTGGCGAGCGGGTAATGAGCAGTTCTTC CASSTNPWRAGNEQFF
TRBJ2-2 . TRBV7-9 . TGTGCCAGCAGCGAGTCTCAACAGGCCACCGGGGAGCTGTTTTTT CASSESQQATGELFF
TRBJ2-1 . TRBV5-1 few TGCGCCAGCAGCTTGGATCGAGCGGAATACAATGAGCAGTTCTTC CASSLDRAEYNEQFF
TRBJ2-1 TRBD2 TRBV5-1 . TGCGCCAGCAGCTTTATGACTAGCATAAACAATGAGCAGTTCTTC CASSFMTSINNEQFF
TRBJ2-2 . TRBV9 few TGTGCCAGCACGGAGTTTCTTGAGGACGGGGAGCTGTTTTTT CASTEFLEDGELFF
TRBJ1-4 . TRBV12-3/TRBV12-4 few TGTGCCAGCAGGATGACAGGAGAGGAAAAACTGTTTTTT CASRMTGEEKLFF
TRBJ2-1 . TRBV3-1/TRBV3-2 . TGTGCCAGCAGCCCCGCCACTAGCCGGTACAATGAGCAGTTCTTC CASSPATSRYNEQFF
TRBJ2-2 TRBD2 TRBV5-5 . TGTGCCAGCAGCTCCTCCATAGCGGGCACCGGGGAGCTGTTTTTT CASSSSIAGTGELFF
TRBJ1-1 . TRBV12-3/TRBV12-4 . TGTGCCAGCAGTTTGTCAGAGAACACTGAAGCTTTCTTT CASSLSENTEAFF
TRBJ2-7 . TRBV3-1/TRBV3-2 few TGTGCCAGCAGCCAAGATCCGCGGGAGCAGTACTTC CASSQDPREQYF
TRBJ2-1 TRBD2 TRBV5-1 few TGCGCCAGCAGCAGGGGGACTAGCGGGAGTGGATCCTACAATGAGCAGTTCTTC CASSRGTSGSGSYNEQFF
TRBJ1-2 . TRBV3-1/TRBV3-2 once TGTGCCAGTAGCCAAGGGGGGCAAGGAAGGGGCTACACCTTC CASSQGGQGRGYTF
TRBJ2-7 . TRBV19 . TGTGCCAGTAGCGTTGGACTTTACTACGAGCAGTACTTC CASSVGLYYEQYF
TRBJ1-3 TRBD1 TRBV24-1 . TGTGCCACCAGTGATGCCAGGGGGTCTGGAAACACCATATATTTT CATSDARGSGNTIYF
TRBJ2-5 TRBD2 TRBV24-1 once TGTGCCACCAGTGAAACGGGACTAGCAGTCCAAGAGACCCAGTACTTC CATSETGLAVQETQYF
TRBJ2-5 TRBD1 TRBV11-3 . TGTGCCAGCAGCAGACGTCAGGGGGCCGGAGAGACCCAGTACTTC CASSRRQGAGETQYF
TRBJ2-1 TRBD2 TRBV3-1/TRBV3-2 few TGTGCCAGCAGCCATGGACTAGCGGGCGGTAGCTCCTACAATGAGCAGTTCTTC CASSHGLAGGSSYNEQFF
TRBJ2-7 . TRBV3-1/TRBV3-2 . TGTGCCAGCAGCCAAGATCTACAGAGCTACGAGCAGTACTTC CASSQDLQSYEQYF
TRBJ2-1 TRBD2 TRBV28 . TGTGCCAGCAGGAGAAGCGGGAGGGCCCCTCACAATGAGCAGTTCTTC CASRRSGRAPHNEQFF
TRBJ2-5 . TRBV7-7 . TGTGCCAGCAGCCTGACTAGGAAAGAGACCCAGTACTTC CASSLTRKETQYF
TRBJ2-1 . TRBV20-1 . TGCAGTGCTCTAAGGGGCCATGAGCAGTTCTTC CSALRGHEQFF
TRBJ2-3 TRBD2 TRBV4-1 few TGCGCCAGCAGCCACGGGACTAGCGGGATCCTAGCGCAGTATTTT CASSHGTSGILAQYF
TRBJ1-1 . TRBV11-2 . TGTGCCAGCATCCTAGGACAGAACACTGAAGCTTTCTTT CASILGQNTEAFF
TRBJ2-5 TRBD1 TRBV10-1 . TGCGCCAGCAGCCGGGACAGTCAAGAGACCCAGTACTTC CASSRDSQETQYF
TRBJ2-6 . TRBV29-1 . TGCAGCGTTGAAGCCGAGAGAGGGGCCAACGTCCTGACTTTC CSVEAERGANVLTF
TRBJ1-3 TRBD1 TRBV5-4 . TGTGCCAGCAGCCTGGGGGAGAACAGGGGGCTAGGAAACACCATATATTTT CASSLGENRGLGNTIYF
TRBJ2-2 . TRBV7-8 . TGTGCCAGCAGCTTAGGGAGGACGTACACCGGGGAGCTGTTTTTT CASSLGRTYTGELFF